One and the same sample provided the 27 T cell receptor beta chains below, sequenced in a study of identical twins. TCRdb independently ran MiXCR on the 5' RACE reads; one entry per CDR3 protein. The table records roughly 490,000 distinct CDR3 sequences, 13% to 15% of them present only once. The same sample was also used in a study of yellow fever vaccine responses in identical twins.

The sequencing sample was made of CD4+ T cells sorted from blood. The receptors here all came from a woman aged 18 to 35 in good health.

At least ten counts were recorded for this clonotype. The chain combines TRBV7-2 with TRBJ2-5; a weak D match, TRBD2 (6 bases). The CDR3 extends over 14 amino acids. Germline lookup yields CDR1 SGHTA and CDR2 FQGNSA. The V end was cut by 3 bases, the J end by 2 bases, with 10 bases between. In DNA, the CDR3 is TGTGCCAGCAGCTTCTGGGAGGTACAAGAGACCCAGTACTTC. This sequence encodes CASSFWEVQETQYF.

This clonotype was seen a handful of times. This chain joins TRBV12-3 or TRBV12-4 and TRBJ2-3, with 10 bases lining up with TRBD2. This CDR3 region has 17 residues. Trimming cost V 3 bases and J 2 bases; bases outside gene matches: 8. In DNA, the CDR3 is TGTGCCAGCAGTTTCGGACTAGCGGTTATTCCCACAGATACGCAGTATTTT. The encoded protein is CASSFGLAVIPTDTQYF.

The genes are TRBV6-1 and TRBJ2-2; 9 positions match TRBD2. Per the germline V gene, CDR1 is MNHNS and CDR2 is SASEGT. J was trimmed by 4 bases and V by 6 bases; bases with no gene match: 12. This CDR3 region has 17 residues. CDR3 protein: CASSKQTGLAATGELFF. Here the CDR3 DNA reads TGTGCCAGCAGCAAACAAACGGGACTAGCAGCCACCGGGGAGCTGTTTTTT.

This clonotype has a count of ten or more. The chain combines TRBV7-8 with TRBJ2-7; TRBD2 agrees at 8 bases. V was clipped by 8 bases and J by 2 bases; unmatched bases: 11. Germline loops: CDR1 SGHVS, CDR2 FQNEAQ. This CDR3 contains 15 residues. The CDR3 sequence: CASGGGSGITYEQYF. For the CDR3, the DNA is TGTGCCAGCGGCGGAGGTAGCGGGATTACCTACGAGCAGTACTTC.

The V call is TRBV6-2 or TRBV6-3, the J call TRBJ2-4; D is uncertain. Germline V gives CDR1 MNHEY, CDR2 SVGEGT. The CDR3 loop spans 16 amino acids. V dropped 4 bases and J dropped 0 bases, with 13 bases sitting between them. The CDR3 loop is CASSFGQRKAKNIQYF. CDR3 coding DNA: TGTGCCAGCAGTTTCGGGCAGAGGAAAGCCAAAAACATTCAGTACTTC.

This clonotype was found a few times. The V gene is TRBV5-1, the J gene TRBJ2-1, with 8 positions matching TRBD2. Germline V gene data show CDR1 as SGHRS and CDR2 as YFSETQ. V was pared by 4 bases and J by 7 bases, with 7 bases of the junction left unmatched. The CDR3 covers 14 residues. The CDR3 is CASSPGTRINEQFF. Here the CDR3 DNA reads TGCGCCAGCAGCCCCGGGACTAGGATTAATGAGCAGTTCTTC. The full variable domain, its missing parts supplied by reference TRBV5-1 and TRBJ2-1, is KAGVTQTPRYLIKTRGQQVTLSCSPISGHRSVSWYQQTPGQGLQFLFEYFSETQRNKGNFPGRFSGRQFSNSRSEMNVSTLELGDSALYLCASSPGTRINEQFFGPGTRLTVL.

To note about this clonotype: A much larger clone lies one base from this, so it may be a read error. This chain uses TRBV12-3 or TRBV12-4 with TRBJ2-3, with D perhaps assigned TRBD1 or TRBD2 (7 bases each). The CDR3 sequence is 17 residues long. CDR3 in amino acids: CASSSGRGRLGTDTRYF. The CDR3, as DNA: TGTGCCAGCAGTTCAGGGAGGGGGCGCCTCGGCACAGATACGCGGTATTTT.

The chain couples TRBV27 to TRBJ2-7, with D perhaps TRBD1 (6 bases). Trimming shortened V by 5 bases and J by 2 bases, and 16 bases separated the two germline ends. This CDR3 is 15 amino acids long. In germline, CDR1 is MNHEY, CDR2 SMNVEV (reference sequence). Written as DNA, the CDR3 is TGTGCCAGCAGTCCCAAGGGGGAACGGCCCTACGAGCAGTACTTC. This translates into CASSPKGERPYEQYF.

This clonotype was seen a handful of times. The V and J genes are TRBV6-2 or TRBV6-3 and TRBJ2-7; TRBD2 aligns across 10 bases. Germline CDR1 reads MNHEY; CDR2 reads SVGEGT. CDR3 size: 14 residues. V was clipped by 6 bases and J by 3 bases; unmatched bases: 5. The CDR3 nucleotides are TGTGCCAGCAGGACACTAGCGGGGAACTACGAGCAGTACTTC. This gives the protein CASRTLAGNYEQYF.

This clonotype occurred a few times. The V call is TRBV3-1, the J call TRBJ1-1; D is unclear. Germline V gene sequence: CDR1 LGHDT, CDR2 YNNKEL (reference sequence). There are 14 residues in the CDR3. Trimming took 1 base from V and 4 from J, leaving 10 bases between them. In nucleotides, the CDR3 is TGTGCCAGCAGCCAAGGGACGGAGGGCACTGAAGCTTTCTTT. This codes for CASSQGTEGTEAFF.

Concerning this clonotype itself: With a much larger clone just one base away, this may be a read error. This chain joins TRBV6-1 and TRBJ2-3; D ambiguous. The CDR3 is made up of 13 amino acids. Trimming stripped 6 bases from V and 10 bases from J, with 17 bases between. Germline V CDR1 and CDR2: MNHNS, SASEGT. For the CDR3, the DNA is TGTGCCAGCAGGGGGATAGACTCGGATGCGCAGTATTTT. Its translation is CASRGIDSDAQYF.

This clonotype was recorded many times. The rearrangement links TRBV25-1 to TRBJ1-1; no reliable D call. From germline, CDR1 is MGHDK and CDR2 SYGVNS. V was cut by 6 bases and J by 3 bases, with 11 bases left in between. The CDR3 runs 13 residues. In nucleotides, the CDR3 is TGTGCCAGCAGGCACGACGGTTACACTGAAGCTTTCTTT. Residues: CASRHDGYTEAFF.

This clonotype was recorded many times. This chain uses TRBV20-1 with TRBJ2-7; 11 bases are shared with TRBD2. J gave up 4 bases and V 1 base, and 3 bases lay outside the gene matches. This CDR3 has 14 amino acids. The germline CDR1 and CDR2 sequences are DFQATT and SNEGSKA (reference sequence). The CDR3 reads CSARAGTSGYEQYF. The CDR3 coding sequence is TGCAGTGCTAGAGCCGGGACTAGCGGATACGAGCAGTACTTC.

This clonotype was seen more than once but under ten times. CDR3 loop: CASSFQRSGANVLTF. The CDR3 DNA reads as TGTGCCAGCAGCTTCCAACGCTCTGGGGCCAACGTCCTGACTTTC. The chain employs TRBV7-9 and TRBJ2-6; unclear D gene. The CDR3 sequence is 15 residues long. The ends were cut back, 3 bases at V and 0 bases at J, with 6 bases in the middle. The germline V gene has CDR1 SEHNR and CDR2 FQNEAQ (reference sequence).

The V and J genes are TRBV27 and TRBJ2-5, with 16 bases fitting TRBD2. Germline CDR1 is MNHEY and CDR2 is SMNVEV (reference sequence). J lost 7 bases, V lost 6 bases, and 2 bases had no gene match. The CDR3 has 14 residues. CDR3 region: CASRGLAGGTTQYF. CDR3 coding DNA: TGTGCCAGCAGGGGACTAGCGGGGGGGACGACCCAGTACTTC.

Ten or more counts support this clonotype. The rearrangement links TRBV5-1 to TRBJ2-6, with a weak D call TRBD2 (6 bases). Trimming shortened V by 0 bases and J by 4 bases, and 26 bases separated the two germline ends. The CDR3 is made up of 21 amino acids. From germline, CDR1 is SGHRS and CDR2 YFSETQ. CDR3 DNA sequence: TGCGCCAGCAGCTTGGATGGCCCGGGAGCACTAGTATCAAGGGGGGCCAACGTCCTGACTTTC. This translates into CASSLDGPGALVSRGANVLTF.

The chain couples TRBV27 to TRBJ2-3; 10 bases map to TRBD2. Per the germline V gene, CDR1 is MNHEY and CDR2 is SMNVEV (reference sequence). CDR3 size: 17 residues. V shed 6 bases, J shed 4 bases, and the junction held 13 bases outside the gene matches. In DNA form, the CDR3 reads TGTGCCAGCAGGGTCCCCTCAGCGGGAGGGCCGGCAGATACGCAGTATTTT. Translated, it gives CASRVPSAGGPADTQYF.

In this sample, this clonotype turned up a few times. The DNA for the CDR3 is TGCAGTGCTCGCGGACTAGCGGGAGATTTCGAGTACTTC. Amino acids: CSARGLAGDFEYF. The chain uses TRBV20-1 and TRBJ2-7; the match to TRBD2 covers 13 bases. The trim removed 5 bases at V and 11 bases at J, leaving 9 bases unmatched. The CDR3 is 13 residues long. Germline V gene data show CDR1 as DFQATT and CDR2 as SNEGSKA (reference sequence).

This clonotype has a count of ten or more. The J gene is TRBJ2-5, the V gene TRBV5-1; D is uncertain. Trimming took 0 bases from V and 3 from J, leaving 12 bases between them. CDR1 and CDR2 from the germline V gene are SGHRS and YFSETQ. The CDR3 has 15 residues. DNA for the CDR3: TGCGCCAGCAGCTTGGAAGGGCTCGGTGAAGAGACCCAGTACTTC. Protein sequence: CASSLEGLGEETQYF.

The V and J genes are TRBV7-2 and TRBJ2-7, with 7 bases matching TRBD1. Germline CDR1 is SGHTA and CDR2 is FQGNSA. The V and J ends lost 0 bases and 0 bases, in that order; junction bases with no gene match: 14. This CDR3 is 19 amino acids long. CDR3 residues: CASSLADFTPGQTSYEQYF. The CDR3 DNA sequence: TGTGCCAGCAGCTTAGCAGACTTTACTCCGGGACAGACCTCCTACGAGCAGTACTTC.

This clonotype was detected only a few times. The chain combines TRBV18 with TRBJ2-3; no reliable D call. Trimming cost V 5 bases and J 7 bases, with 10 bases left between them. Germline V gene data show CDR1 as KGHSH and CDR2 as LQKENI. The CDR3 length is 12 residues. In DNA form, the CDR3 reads TGTGCCAGCTCAACGGCGACAAATACGCAGTATTTT. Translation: CASSTATNTQYF.

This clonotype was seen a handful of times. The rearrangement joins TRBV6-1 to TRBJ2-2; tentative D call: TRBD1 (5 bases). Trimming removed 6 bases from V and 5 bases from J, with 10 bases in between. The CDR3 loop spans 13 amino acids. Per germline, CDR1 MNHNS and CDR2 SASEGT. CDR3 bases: TGTGCCAGCAGGGAACAGGCGACCGGGGAGCTGTTTTTT. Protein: CASREQATGELFF.

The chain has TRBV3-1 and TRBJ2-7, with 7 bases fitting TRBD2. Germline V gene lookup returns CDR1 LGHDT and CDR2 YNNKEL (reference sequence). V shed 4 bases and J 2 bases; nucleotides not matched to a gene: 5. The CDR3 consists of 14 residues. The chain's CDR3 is CASSPQRGTYEQYF. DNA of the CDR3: TGTGCCAGCAGCCCACAGCGGGGCACCTACGAGCAGTACTTC.

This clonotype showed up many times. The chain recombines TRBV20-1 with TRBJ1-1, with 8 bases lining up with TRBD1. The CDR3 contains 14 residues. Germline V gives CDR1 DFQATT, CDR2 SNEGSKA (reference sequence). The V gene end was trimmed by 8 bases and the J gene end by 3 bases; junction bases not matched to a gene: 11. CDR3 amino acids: CSPTRTGKDTEAFF. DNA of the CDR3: TGCAGTCCCACTAGGACAGGGAAGGACACTGAAGCTTTCTTT.

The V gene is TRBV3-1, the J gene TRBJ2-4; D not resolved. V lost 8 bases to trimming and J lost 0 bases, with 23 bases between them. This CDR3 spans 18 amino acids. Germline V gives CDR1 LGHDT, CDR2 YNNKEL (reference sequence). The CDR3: CASCLASGTVLAKNIQYF. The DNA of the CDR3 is TGTGCCAGCTGTTTAGCTTCTGGAACAGTACTAGCCAAAAACATTCAGTACTTC.

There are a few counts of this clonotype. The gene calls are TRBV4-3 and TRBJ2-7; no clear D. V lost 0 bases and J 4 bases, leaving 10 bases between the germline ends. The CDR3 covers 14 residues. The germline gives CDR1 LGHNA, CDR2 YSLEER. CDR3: CASSQEFGLYEQYF. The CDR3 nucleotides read TGCGCCAGCAGCCAAGAGTTCGGTCTATACGAGCAGTACTTC.

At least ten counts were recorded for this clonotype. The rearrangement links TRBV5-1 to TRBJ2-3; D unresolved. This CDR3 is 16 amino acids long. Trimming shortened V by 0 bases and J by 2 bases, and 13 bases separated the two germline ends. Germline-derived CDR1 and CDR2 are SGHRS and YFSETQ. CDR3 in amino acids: CASSLGPGDHTDTQYF. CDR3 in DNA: TGCGCCAGCAGCTTGGGCCCAGGAGACCACACAGATACGCAGTATTTT.